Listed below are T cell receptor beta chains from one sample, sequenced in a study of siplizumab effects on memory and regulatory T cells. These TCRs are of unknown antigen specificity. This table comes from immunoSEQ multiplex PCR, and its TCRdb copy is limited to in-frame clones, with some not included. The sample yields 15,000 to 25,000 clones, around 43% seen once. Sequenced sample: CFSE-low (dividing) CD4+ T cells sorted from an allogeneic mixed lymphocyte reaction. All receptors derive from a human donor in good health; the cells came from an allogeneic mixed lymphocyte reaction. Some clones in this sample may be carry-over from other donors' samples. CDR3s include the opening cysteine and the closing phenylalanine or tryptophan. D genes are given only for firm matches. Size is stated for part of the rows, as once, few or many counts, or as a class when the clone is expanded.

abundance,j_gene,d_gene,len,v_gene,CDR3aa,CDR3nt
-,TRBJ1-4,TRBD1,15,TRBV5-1,CASSTNRGRGEKLFF,TGCGCCAGCAGCACGAACAGGGGAAGGGGTGAAAAACTGTTTTTT
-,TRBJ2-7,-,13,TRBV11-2,CASSFWPSYEQYF,TGTGCCAGCAGCTTTTGGCCTTCCTACGAGCAGTACTTC
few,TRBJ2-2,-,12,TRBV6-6,CASIRDTGELFF,TGTGCCAGCATCCGGGACACCGGGGAGCTGTTTTTT
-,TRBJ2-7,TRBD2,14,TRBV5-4,CASSRASGRDEQYF,TGTGCCAGCAGCCGGGCCTCCGGGAGGGACGAGCAGTACTTC
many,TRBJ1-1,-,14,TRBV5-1,CASSLAGQNTEAFF,TGCGCCAGCAGCTTGGCCGGGCAAAACACTGAAGCTTTCTTT
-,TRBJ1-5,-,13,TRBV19,CATKRGINQPQHF,TGTGCCACTAAGAGGGGGATCAATCAGCCCCAGCATTTT
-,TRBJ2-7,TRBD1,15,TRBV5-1,CASSRRGQGMYEQYF,TGCGCCAGCAGCCGAAGGGGACAGGGAATGTACGAGCAGTACTTC
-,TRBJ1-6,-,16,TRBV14,CASSQNSGTMNSPLHF,TGTGCCAGCAGCCAGAATTCGGGGACAATGAATTCACCCCTCCACTTT
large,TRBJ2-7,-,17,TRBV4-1,CASSPHGSPIELYEQYF,TGCGCCAGCAGCCCTCATGGCAGCCCCATCGAGTTATACGAGCAGTACTTC
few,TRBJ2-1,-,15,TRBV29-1,CSAETSPGTYNEQFF,TGCAGCGCTGAAACTAGCCCAGGCACCTACAATGAGCAGTTCTTC
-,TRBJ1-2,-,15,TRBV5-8,CASSLPDGHGYGYTF,TGTGCCAGCAGCTTGCCGGACGGTCATGGGTATGGCTACACCTTC
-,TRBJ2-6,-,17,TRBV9,CARSVVGGGVGANVLTF,TGTGCCCGCAGCGTAGTAGGGGGGGGCGTTGGGGCCAACGTCCTGACTTTC
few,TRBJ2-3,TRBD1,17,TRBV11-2,CASSRLWNRGFTDTQYF,TGTGCCAGCAGCCGCCTGTGGAACAGGGGTTTTACAGATACGCAGTATTTT
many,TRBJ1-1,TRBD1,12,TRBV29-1,CSAQGPNTEAFF,TGCAGCGCACAGGGGCCGAACACTGAAGCTTTCTTT
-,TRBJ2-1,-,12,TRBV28,CASSLLVSEQFF,TGTGCCAGCAGTTTATTGGTCAGTGAGCAGTTCTTC
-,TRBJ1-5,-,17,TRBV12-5,CASGLGVPGISNQPQHF,TGTGCTAGTGGTTTGGGAGTTCCCGGGATTAGCAATCAGCCCCAGCATTTT
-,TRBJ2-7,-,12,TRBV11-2,CASSFSGYEQYF,TGTGCCAGCAGCTTTTCCGGATACGAGCAGTACTTC
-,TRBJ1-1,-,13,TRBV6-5,CASGGGMNTEAFF,TGTGCCAGCGGTGGGGGCATGAACACTGAAGCTTTCTTT
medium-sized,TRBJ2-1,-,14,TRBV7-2,CASSLVSRSLEQFF,TGTGCCAGCAGCTTAGTTTCTAGGTCACTTGAGCAGTTCTTC
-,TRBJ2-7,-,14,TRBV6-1,CASNPGAGIGEQYF,TGTGCCAGCAACCCCGGGGCGGGTATCGGCGAGCAGTACTTC
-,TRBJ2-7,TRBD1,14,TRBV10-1,CASRRDSLSYEQYF,TGCGCCAGCAGGAGGGACAGTCTCTCCTACGAGCAGTACTTC
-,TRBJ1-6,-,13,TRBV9,CASSAVGGTALHF,TGTGCCAGCAGCGCGGTAGGCGGCACAGCCCTCCACTTT
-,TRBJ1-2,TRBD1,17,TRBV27,CASSWRTGGEVGYGYTF,TGTGCCAGCAGTTGGAGGACAGGGGGCGAAGTTGGCTATGGCTACACCTTC
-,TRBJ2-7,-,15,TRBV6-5,CASSYAQGLAYEQYF,TGTGCCAGCAGTTACGCCCAGGGTTTGGCCTACGAGCAGTACTTC
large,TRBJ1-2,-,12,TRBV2,CASSHRDYGYTF,TGTGCCAGCAGTCACCGGGACTATGGCTACACCTTC
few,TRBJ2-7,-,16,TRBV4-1,CASSLNGVPFVTEQYF,TGCGCCAGCAGCCTTAACGGGGTCCCTTTTGTTACCGAGCAGTACTTC
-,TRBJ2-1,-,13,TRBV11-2,CASSVGPYNEQFF,TGTGCCAGCAGCGTCGGCCCCTACAATGAGCAGTTCTTC
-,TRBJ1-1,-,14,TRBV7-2,CASSLGGVNTEAFF,TGTGCCAGCAGCTTAGGAGGAGTTAACACTGAAGCTTTCTTT
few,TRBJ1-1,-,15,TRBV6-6,CASSYGGPGNTEAFF,TGTGCCAGCAGTTACGGGGGGCCGGGCAACACTGAAGCTTTCTTT
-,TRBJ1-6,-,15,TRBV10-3,CAISESERYNSPLHF,TGTGCCATCAGTGAGTCAGAACGGTATAATTCACCCCTCCACTTT
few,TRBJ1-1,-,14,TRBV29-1,CSVEDRWGSTEAFF,TGCAGCGTTGAAGATCGGTGGGGGAGCACTGAAGCTTTCTTT
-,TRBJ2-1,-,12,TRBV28,CASSLGQLGQFF,TGTGCCAGCAGCCTTGGACAGTTGGGGCAGTTCTTC
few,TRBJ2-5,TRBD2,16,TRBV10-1,CASSLGLAGAQETQYF,TGCGCCAGCAGTCTGGGACTAGCGGGAGCCCAAGAGACCCAGTACTTC
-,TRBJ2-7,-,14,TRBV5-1,CASSPSFGQRSQYF,TGCGCCAGCAGCCCGTCCTTTGGGCAGCGGTCTCAGTACTTC
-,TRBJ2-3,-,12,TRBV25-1,CASRRDGDTQYF,TGTGCCAGCAGGAGGGACGGAGATACGCAGTATTTT
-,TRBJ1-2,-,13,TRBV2,CASSVQSNYGYTF,TGTGCCAGCAGTGTACAGTCTAACTATGGCTACACCTTC
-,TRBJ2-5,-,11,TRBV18,CASGTVETQYF,TGTGCCAGCGGGACGGTAGAGACCCAGTACTTC
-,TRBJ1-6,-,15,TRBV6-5,CASSSLPGGGMALHF,TGTGCCAGCAGTTCACTCCCGGGGGGGGGTATGGCCCTCCACTTT
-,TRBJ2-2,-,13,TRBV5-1,CASSLAHTGELFF,TGCGCCAGCAGCTTGGCACACACCGGGGAGCTGTTTTTT
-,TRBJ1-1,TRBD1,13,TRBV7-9,CASRRDRVTEAFF,TGTGCCAGCAGACGGGACAGGGTCACTGAAGCTTTCTTT
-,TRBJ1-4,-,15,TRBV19,CASSFFGGTNEKLFF,TGTGCCAGTAGTTTCTTCGGAGGGACTAATGAAAAACTGTTTTTT
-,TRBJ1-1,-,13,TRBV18,CASSPVENTEAFF,TGTGCCAGCTCACCAGTAGAGAACACTGAAGCTTTCTTT
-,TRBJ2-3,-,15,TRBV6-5,CASSSNRWNTDTQYF,TGTGCCAGCAGTTCAAACAGGTGGAACACAGATACGCAGTATTTT
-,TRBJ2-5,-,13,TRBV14,CASSHLATETQYF,TGTGCCAGCAGTCACCTCGCGACGGAGACCCAGTACTTC
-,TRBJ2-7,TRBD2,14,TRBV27,CASGGGGSPYEQYF,TGTGCCAGCGGCGGGGGGGGCAGTCCCTACGAGCAGTACTTC
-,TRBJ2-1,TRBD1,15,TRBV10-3,CAIGKRDRGTNEQFF,TGTGCCATCGGTAAGAGGGACAGGGGAACCAATGAGCAGTTCTTC
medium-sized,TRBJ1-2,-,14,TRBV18,CASSPLEGSYGYTF,TGTGCCAGCTCACCACTCGAGGGTTCCTATGGCTACACCTTC
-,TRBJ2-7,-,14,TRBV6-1,CAISERVGGSEQYF,TGTGCCATCAGTGAGAGGGTAGGGGGAAGCGAGCAGTACTTC